The rows below give T cell receptor beta chains drawn from one sample of a study of cytomegalovirus exposure and HLA in healthy donors. The table came from immunoSEQ multiplex PCR; TCRdb's copy has only in-frame clones and leaves some out. The sample carries around 130,000 clones, approximately 80% recorded once. The sample consisted of PBMCs. Source of these receptors: a woman younger than 35 in good health and CMV-seronegative. Each CDR3 is given with its conserved first and last residue. A D gene is named only where the DNA matches it firmly. Some rows mark clone size as missing; the rest say once, few, many or name a class of expanded clone.

abundance,j_gene,len,v_gene,d_gene,CDR3aa,CDR3nt
NA,TRBJ2-2,17,TRBV11-2,NA,CASSLERRGQDTGELFF,TGTGCCAGCAGCTTAGAACGTCGGGGTCAGGACACCGGGGAGCTGTTTTTT
NA,TRBJ1-2,14,TRBV5-1,NA,CASSLASKAYGYTF,TGCGCCAGCAGCTTGGCGTCTAAAGCCTATGGCTACACCTTC
NA,TRBJ2-7,15,TRBV6-1,NA,CASSARGGATYEQYF,TGTGCCAGCAGTGCCCGCGGAGGGGCCACCTACGAGCAGTACTTC
NA,TRBJ1-1,15,TRBV10-3,TRBD1,CATRDRAPWNTEAFF,TGTGCCACCCGGGACAGGGCGCCTTGGAACACTGAAGCTTTCTTT
NA,TRBJ2-5,14,TRBV18,TRBD1,CASSASGGQETQYF,TGTGCCAGCTCAGCTTCAGGGGGCCAAGAGACCCAGTACTTC
NA,TRBJ2-2,11,TRBV7-2,NA,CASSSTGELFF,TGTGCCAGCAGCTCTACCGGGGAGCTGTTTTTT
NA,TRBJ1-2,15,TRBV11-2,NA,CASSLGAGQVYGYTF,TGTGCCAGCAGCTTAGGGGCAGGCCAAGTCTATGGCTACACCTTC
few,TRBJ1-2,14,TRBV2,TRBD1,CASSEADRGPPRAF,TGTGCCAGCAGCGAAGCGGACAGGGGGCCGCCGCGGGCCTTC
NA,TRBJ1-6,13,TRBV15,NA,CATSSLGNSPLHF,TGTGCCACGAGTAGTCTGGGCAATTCACCCCTCCACTTT
NA,TRBJ2-7,15,TRBV11-2,TRBD2,CASSLVMREGYEQYF,TGTGCCAGCAGCTTAGTCATGCGGGAGGGTTACGAGCAGTACTTC
NA,TRBJ1-1,14,TRBV5-1,NA,CASSLQGRDTEAFF,TGCGCCAGCAGCTTGCAGGGCCGGGACACTGAAGCTTTCTTT
NA,TRBJ2-6,15,TRBV9,NA,CASSVELAGANGLTF,TGTGCCAGCAGCGTAGAGCTGGCAGGGGCCAACGGCCTGACTTTC
NA,TRBJ1-2,12,TRBV25-1,TRBD1,CASGVLDRPVTF,TGTGCCAGCGGCGTCCTGGACAGGCCCGTGACCTTC
NA,TRBJ2-7,16,TRBV19,NA,CASSGWSTGGPREQYF,TGTGCCAGTAGTGGGTGGTCAACTGGAGGACCTAGGGAGCAGTACTTC
NA,TRBJ2-7,16,TRBV7-9,TRBD1,CASSYFIDRDGDEQYF,TGTGCCAGCAGCTATTTCATTGACAGGGATGGCGACGAGCAGTACTTC
NA,TRBJ1-3,13,TRBV6-5,TRBD1,CASSSDRGNTIYF,TGTGCCAGCAGCTCCGACAGGGGGAACACCATATATTTT
NA,TRBJ1-4,15,TRBV7-2,NA,CASSLTAGSNEKLFF,TGTGCCAGCAGCTTAACTGCAGGGTCGAACGAAAAACTGTTTTTT
NA,TRBJ2-3,15,TRBV11-2,TRBD1,CASSPGQLPTDTQYF,TGTGCCAGCAGCCCGGGACAGTTACCCACAGATACGCAGTATTTT
NA,TRBJ2-7,14,TRBV18,TRBD2,CASSLSGRRREQYF,TGTGCCAGCTCACTAAGCGGGAGGAGGCGCGAGCAGTACTTC
NA,TRBJ2-6,15,TRBV4-1,TRBD1,CASSGQGPGANGLTF,TGCGCCAGCAGCGGACAGGGTCCTGGGGCCAACGGCCTGACTTTC
NA,TRBJ1-1,15,TRBV27,NA,CASSLLAGMNTEAFF,TGTGCCAGCAGTTTATTGGCGGGGATGAACACTGAAGCTTTCTTT
NA,TRBJ1-2,14,TRBV7-2,TRBD1,CASSLTGGVSGYTF,TGTGCCAGCAGCTTGACAGGGGGGGTTTCGGGCTACACCTTC
NA,TRBJ2-7,18,TRBV19,TRBD2,CASSMEWRRAGGPYEQYF,TGTGCCAGTAGTATGGAATGGCGTCGGGCGGGAGGGCCTTACGAGCAGTACTTC
NA,TRBJ2-1,16,TRBV11-2,NA,CASSLRKPTRGNEQFF,TGTGCCAGCAGCTTACGGAAGCCGACCCGGGGGAATGAGCAGTTCTTC
once,TRBJ2-7,11,TRBV2,NA,CASSDGTGGYF,TGTGCCAGCAGTGATGGGACTGGAGGGTATTTC
few,TRBJ2-6,15,TRBV7-2,NA,CASSLVYSGANVLTF,TGTGCCAGCAGCTTAGTATACTCTGGGGCCAACGTCCTGACTTTC
NA,TRBJ2-5,14,TRBV7-2,NA,CASTKGGKLETQYF,TGTGCCAGCACCAAGGGGGGGAAACTAGAGACCCAGTACTTC
NA,TRBJ1-1,12,TRBV6-5,TRBD1,CASSFTGAEAFF,TGTGCCAGCAGTTTTACAGGGGCTGAAGCTTTCTTT
NA,TRBJ2-3,15,TRBV6-1,TRBD1,CASSGGQGHTDTQYF,TGTGCCAGCAGTGGAGGACAGGGACACACAGATACGCAGTATTTT
NA,TRBJ2-2,15,TRBV5-1,TRBD1,CASKATGVNTGELFF,TGCGCCAGCAAAGCGACAGGGGTAAACACCGGGGAGCTGTTTTTT
NA,TRBJ1-4,13,TRBV2,TRBD1,CASLRDRAEKLFF,TGTGCCAGCCTAAGAGACAGGGCTGAAAAACTGTTTTTT
NA,TRBJ2-1,16,TRBV4-3,NA,CASSQDGRGPPIGQFF,TGCGCCAGCAGCCAAGACGGGAGGGGGCCCCCGATTGGGCAGTTCTTC
NA,TRBJ2-5,12,TRBV6-5,NA,CASSYSRSGQYF,TGTGCCAGCAGTTACTCGAGATCAGGCCAGTACTTC
NA,TRBJ2-1,13,TRBV6-5,TRBD1,CASSRDRYNEQFF,TGTGCCAGCAGTCGGGACAGGTACAATGAGCAGTTCTTC
NA,TRBJ2-7,15,TRBV15,TRBD2,CATSEGLAGFNEQYF,TGTGCCACCAGCGAAGGACTAGCGGGGTTCAACGAGCAGTACTTC
NA,TRBJ2-7,13,TRBV7-9,NA,CASNRDTTYEQYF,TGTGCCAGCAATAGGGACACTACCTACGAGCAGTACTTC
NA,TRBJ1-5,15,TRBV2,NA,CASRTEAASNQPQHF,TGTGCCAGCAGAACCGAGGCAGCCAGCAATCAGCCCCAGCATTTT
NA,TRBJ2-5,14,TRBV2,TRBD2,CASTRSAGEETQYF,TGTGCCAGCACACGGTCAGCGGGGGAAGAGACCCAGTACTTC
NA,TRBJ2-5,14,TRBV5-6,NA,CASSRPEAVETQYF,TGTGCCAGCAGCCGCCCCGAGGCAGTGGAGACCCAGTACTTC